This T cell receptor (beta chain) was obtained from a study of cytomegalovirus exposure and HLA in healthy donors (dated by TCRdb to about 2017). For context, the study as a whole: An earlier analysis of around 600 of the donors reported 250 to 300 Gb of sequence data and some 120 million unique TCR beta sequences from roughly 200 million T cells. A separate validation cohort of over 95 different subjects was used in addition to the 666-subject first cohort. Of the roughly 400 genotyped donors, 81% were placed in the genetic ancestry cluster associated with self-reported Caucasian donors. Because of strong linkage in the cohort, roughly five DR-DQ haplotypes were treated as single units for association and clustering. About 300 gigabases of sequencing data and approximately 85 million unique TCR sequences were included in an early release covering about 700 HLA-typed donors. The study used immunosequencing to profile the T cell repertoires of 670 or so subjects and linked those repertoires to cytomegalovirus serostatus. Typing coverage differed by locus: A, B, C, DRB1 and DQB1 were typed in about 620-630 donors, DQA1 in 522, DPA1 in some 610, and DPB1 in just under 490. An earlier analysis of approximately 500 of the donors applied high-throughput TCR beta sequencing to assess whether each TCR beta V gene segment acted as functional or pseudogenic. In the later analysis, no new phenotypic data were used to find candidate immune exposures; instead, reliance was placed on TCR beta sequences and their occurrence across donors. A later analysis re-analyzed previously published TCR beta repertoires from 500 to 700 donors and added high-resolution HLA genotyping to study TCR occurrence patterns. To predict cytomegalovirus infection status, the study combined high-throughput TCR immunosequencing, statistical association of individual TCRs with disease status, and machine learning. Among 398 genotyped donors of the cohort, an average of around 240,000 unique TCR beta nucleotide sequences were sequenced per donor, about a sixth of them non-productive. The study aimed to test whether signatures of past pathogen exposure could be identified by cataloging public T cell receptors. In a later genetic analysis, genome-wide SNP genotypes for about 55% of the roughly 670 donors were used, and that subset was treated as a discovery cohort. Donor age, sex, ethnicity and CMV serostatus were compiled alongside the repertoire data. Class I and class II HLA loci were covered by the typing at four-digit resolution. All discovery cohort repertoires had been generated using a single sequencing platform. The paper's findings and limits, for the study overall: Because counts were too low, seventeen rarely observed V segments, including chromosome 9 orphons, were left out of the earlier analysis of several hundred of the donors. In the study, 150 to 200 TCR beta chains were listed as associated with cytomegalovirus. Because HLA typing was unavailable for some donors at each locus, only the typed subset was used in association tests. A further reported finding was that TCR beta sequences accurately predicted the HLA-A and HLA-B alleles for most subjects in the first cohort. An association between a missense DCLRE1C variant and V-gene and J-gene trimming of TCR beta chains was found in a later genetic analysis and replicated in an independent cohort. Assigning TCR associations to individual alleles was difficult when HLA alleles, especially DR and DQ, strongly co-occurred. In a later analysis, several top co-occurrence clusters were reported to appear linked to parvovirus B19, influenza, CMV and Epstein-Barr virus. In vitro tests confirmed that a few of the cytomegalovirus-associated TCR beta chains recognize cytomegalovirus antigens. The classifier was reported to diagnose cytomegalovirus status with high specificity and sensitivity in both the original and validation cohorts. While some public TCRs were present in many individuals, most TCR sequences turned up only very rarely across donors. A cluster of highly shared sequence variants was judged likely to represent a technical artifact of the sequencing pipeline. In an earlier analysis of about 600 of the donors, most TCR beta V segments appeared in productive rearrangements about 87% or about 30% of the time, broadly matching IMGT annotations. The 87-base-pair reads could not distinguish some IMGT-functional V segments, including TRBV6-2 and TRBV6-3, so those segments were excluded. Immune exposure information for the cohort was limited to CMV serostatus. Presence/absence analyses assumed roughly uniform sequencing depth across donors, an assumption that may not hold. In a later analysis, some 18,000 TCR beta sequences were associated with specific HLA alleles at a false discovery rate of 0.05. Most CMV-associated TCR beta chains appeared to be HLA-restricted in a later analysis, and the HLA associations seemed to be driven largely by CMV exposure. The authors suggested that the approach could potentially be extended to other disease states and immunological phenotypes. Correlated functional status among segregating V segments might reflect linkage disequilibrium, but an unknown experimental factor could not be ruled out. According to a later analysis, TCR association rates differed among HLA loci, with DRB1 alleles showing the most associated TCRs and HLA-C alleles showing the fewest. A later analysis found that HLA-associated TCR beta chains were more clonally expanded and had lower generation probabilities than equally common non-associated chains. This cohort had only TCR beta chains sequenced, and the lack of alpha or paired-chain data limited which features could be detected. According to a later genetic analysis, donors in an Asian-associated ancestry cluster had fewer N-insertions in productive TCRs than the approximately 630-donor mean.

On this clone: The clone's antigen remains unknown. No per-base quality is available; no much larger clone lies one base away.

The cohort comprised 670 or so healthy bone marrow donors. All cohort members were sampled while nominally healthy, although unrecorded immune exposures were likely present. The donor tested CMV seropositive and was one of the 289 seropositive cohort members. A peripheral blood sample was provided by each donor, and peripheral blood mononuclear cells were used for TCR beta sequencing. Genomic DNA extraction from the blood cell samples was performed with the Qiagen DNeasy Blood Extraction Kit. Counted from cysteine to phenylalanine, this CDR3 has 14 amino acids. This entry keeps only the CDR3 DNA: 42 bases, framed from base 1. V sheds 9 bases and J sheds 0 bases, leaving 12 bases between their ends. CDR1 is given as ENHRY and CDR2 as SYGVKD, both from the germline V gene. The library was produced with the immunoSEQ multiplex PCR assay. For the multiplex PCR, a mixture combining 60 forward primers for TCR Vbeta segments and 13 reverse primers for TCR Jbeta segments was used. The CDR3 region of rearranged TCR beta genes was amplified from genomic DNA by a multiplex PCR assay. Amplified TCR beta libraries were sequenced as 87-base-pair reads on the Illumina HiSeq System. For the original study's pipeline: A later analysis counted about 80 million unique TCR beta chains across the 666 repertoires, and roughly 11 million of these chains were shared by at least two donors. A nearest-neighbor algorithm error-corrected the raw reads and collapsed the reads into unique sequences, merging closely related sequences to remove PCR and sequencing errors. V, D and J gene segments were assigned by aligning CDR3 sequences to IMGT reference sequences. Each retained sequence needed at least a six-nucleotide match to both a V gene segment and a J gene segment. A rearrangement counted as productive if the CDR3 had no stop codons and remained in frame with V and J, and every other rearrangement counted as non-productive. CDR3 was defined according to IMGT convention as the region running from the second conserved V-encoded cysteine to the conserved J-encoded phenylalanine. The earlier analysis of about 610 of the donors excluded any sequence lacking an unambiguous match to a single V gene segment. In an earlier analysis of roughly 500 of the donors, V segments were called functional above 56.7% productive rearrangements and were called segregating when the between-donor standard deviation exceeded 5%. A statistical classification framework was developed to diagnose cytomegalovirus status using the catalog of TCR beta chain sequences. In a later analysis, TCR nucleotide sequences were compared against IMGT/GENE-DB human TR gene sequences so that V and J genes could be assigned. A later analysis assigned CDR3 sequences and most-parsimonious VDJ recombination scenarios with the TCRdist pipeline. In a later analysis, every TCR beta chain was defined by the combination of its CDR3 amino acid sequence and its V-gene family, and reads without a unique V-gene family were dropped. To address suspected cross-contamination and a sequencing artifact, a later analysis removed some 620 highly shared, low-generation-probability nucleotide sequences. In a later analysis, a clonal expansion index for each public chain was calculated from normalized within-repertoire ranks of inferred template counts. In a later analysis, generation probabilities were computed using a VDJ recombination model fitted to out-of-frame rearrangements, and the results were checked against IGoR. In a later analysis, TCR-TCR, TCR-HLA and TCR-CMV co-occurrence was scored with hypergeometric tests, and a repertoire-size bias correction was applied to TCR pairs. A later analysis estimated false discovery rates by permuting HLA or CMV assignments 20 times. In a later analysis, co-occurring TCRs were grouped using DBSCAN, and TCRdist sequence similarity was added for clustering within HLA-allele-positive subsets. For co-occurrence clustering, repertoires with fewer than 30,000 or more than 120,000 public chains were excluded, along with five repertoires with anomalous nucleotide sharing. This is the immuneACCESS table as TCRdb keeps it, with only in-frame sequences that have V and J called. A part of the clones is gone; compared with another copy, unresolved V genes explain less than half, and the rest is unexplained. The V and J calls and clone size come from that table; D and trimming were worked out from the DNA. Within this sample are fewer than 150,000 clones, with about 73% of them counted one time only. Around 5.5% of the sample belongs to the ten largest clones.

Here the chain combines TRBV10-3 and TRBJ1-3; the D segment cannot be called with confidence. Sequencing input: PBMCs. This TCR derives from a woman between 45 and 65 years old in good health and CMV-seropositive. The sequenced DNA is TGTGCCATTTCGACGGGTCTCTCTGGAAACACCATATATTTT. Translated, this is CAISTGLSGNTIYF.